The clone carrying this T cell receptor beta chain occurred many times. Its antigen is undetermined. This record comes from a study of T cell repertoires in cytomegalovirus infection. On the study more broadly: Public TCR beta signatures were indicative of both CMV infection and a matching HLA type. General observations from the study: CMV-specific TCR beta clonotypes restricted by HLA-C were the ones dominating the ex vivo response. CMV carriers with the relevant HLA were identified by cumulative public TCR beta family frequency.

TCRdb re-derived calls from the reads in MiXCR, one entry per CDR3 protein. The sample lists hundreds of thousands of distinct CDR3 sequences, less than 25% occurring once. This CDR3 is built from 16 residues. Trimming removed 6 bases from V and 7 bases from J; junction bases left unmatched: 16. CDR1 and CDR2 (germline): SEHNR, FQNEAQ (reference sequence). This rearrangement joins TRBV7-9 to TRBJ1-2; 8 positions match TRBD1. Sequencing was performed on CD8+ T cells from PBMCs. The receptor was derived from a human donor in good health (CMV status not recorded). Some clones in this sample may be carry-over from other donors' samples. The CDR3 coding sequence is TGTGCCAGCAGAGTTGACGGGACAGGATATAGTTTTGGCTACACCTTC. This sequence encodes CASRVDGTGYSFGYTF.